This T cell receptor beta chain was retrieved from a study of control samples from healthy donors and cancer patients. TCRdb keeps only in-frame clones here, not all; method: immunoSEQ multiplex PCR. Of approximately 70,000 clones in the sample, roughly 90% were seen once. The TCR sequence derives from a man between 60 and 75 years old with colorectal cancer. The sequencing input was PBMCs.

CDR3 loop: CSAGPHRVNYGYTF. In DNA, the CDR3 is TGCAGCGCCGGCCCCCACAGGGTCAACTATGGCTACACCTTC. The V gene is TRBV29-1, the J gene TRBJ1-2; weak D call: TRBD1 (6 bases). This CDR3 region has 14 residues. The V end lost 7 bases, the J end lost 2 bases, and 17 bases lay between the germline ends. The germline V gene has CDR1 SQVTM and CDR2 ANQGSEA.